Here is one TCR beta chain with its context. Participant-reported clinical history was the basis for cohort assignment. This specimen comes from a study of blood T cell repertoires in COVID-19. For the study at large: Samples of COVID-19 (acute and convalescent) were obtained from the United States, Italy and Spain. PBMCs, B-cell-depleted T cells, or T cells provided the cDNA or gDNA that made up the material.

V was trimmed by 6 bases and J by 4 bases, leaving 9 bases between them. Germline V gives CDR1 SGHTA, CDR2 FQGNSA. The CDR3 is made up of 13 amino acids. Original data processing: From reference gene primer amplification, estimates of nucleated cell counts were derived. Repertoires were generated with immunoSEQ multiplex PCR, while TCRdb's copy carries only in-frame clones and drops some. That table supplies the V and J calls and clone size; D and trimming were determined from the DNA. The sample records approximately 270,000 clones, just under 90% being singletons. The TCR was taken from a woman in her twenties or thirties with acute COVID-19. The specimen sequenced was PBMCs or T cells enriched from blood (not recorded which). J is TRBJ2-2 and V is TRBV7-2; D not resolved. This CDR3 reads CASRASITGELFF. DNA for the CDR3: TGTGCCAGCAGAGCATCAATCACCGGGGAGCTGTTTTTT.